This passage covers 28 T cell receptor beta chains from one sample sequenced in a study of blood T cell repertoires in COVID-19. Libraries were prepared by immunoSEQ multiplex PCR; TCRdb keeps only in-frame clonotypes and omits some of them. This sample has 55,000 or so clones; 70% to 90% occur once, and the top ten carry 12%. Input material: peripheral blood. These TCRs come from a human donor in a cohort sampled during active COVID-19.

This clone has just a few counts. The CDR3 DNA is TGTGCCAGCAGCGGACTAGCGGGGTACGAGCAGTACTTC. Its translation: CASSGLAGYEQYF. This chain joins TRBV6-2 or TRBV6-3 and TRBJ2-7, with 12 bases identical to TRBD2. The CDR3 is 13 residues long. Germline values: CDR1 MNHEY, CDR2 SVGEGT. After removal of 6 bases from V and 4 bases from J, the junction contained 1 base not matched to a gene.

The chain has TRBV4-1 and TRBJ2-7, with 10 bases aligning to TRBD2. Per germline, CDR1 MGHRA and CDR2 YSYEKL. The CDR3 is made up of 14 amino acids. After removal of 6 bases from V and 4 bases from J, the junction contained 6 bases not matched to a gene. The CDR3 is CASSQSGLAYEQYF. CDR3 DNA: TGCGCCAGCAGTCAATCGGGACTAGCGTACGAGCAGTACTTC.

The chain combines TRBV5-1 with TRBJ2-7, with 11 bases fitting TRBD1. This CDR3 has 14 residues. Germline CDR1 and CDR2: SGHRS and YFSETQ. V lost 3 bases to trimming and J lost 6 bases; unmatched junction nucleotides: 5. The CDR3 sequence is CASSSWTGGLEQYF. Here the CDR3 DNA reads TGCGCCAGCAGCTCATGGACAGGGGGCCTCGAGCAGTACTTC.

The chain has TRBV28 and TRBJ2-7; 7 nucleotides align to TRBD2. This CDR3 region has 11 residues. Trimming removed 8 bases from V and 4 bases from J; junction bases left unmatched: 2. Germline-derived CDR1 and CDR2 are MDHEN and SYDVKM. This CDR3 reads CASRTRYEQYF. Written as DNA, the CDR3 is TGTGCCAGCCGGACTAGATACGAGCAGTACTTC.

The chain couples TRBV6-2 or TRBV6-3 to TRBJ2-2; 7 nucleotides match TRBD1. After removal of 3 bases from V and 4 bases from J, the junction contained 8 bases not matched to a gene. This CDR3 comprises 16 residues. In germline, CDR1 is MNHEY, CDR2 SVGEGT. The CDR3 protein is CASSYEGAIGTGELFF. DNA for the CDR3: TGTGCCAGCAGTTATGAGGGGGCAATTGGCACCGGGGAGCTGTTTTTT.

V and J are TRBV2 and TRBJ2-3; the D gene is possibly TRBD2 (6 bases). The V end was cut by 6 bases, the J end by 3 bases, with 13 bases between. Per the germline V gene, CDR1 is SNHLY and CDR2 is FYNNEI. The CDR3 is 14 amino acids. The CDR3, as DNA: TGTGCCAGCAGCCGGGACCGGGGGACAGATACGCAGTATTTT. Protein sequence: CASSRDRGTDTQYF.

This clone was observed once. The CDR3 loop is CASSYTTGPGNGYTF. The CDR3 DNA reads as TGTGCCAGCAGTTACACTACAGGGCCGGGAAATGGCTACACCTTC. The V gene is TRBV6-5, the J gene TRBJ1-2; D perhaps matches TRBD1 (6 bases). CDR1 is MNHEY and CDR2 is SVGAGI in the germline V gene. Deletions cut 2 bases from V and 6 bases from J, with 16 bases between. CDR3 length: 15 amino acids.

This clone was picked up one time. The chain couples TRBV29-1 to TRBJ1-1; possibly TRBD1 for D (5 bases). CDR1 is SQVTM and CDR2 is ANQGSEA in the germline V gene. Deletions cut 2 bases from V and 0 bases from J, with 10 bases between. The CDR3 is made up of 14 amino acids. CDR3 sequence (DNA): TGCAGCGTTGAAACCCCAGGGATGAACACTGAAGCTTTCTTT. The encoded protein is CSVETPGMNTEAFF.

The V call is TRBV6-5, the J call TRBJ1-1; weak D call: TRBD1 (6 bases). The CDR3 is 14 residues long. Germline V CDR1 and CDR2: MNHEY, SVGAGI. Trimming left V 6 bases short and J 6 bases short, with 17 bases between. This CDR3 is CASSRQGNGAEAFF. CDR3 nucleotides: TGTGCCAGCAGCCGCCAGGGGAATGGAGCTGAAGCTTTCTTT.

The chain has TRBV5-6 and TRBJ2-7; a possible D gene is TRBD1 (7 bases). In germline, CDR1 is SGHDT, CDR2 YYEEEE. This CDR3 is built from 17 residues. V lost 0 bases to trimming and J lost 1 base, with 17 bases between them. The CDR3 reads CASSLGMAGGTSYEQYF. The CDR3 DNA reads as TGTGCCAGCAGCTTGGGGATGGCAGGGGGGACGTCCTACGAGCAGTACTTC.

The V call is TRBV30, the J call TRBJ1-5; D might be TRBD1 (6 bases). CDR1 GTSNPN and CDR2 SVGIG come from the germline V gene (reference sequence). V was clipped by 2 bases and J by 4 bases, with 9 bases between them. This CDR3 is 13 amino acids long. In nucleotides, the CDR3 is TGTGCCTGGAGTTCCGACAGGAATCAGCCCCAGCATTTT. This encodes CAWSSDRNQPQHF.

The sample holds one count of this clone. CDR3 sequence reads: CATSDPGQVTGELFF. The CDR3 DNA reads as TGTGCCACCAGTGATCCGGGACAGGTCACCGGGGAGCTGTTTTTT. V is TRBV24-1 and J is TRBJ2-2; 8 bases map to TRBD1. Germline V lookup: CDR1 KGHDR, CDR2 SFDVKD. The CDR3 is 15 residues long. J was trimmed by 4 bases and V by 3 bases; bases with no gene match: 3.

This rearrangement joins TRBV28 to TRBJ1-1; D possibly corresponds to TRBD1 (5 bases). This CDR3 is 15 amino acids long. CDR1 and CDR2 (germline): MDHEN, SYDVKM. The ends were cut back, 6 bases at V and 9 bases at J, with 23 bases in the middle. The CDR3 here is CASSRGSAGPRKAFF. The CDR3 DNA reads TGTGCCAGCAGCCGAGGATCGGCAGGGCCGAGAAAAGCTTTCTTT. The whole variable domain, filled in from reference TRBV28 and TRBJ1-1, reads DVKVTQSSRYLVKRTGEKVFLECVQDMDHENMFWYRQDPGLGLRLIYFSYDVKMKEKGDIPEGYSVSREKKERFSLILESASTNQTSMYLCASSRGSAGPRKAFFGQGTRLTVV.

The chain employs TRBV28 and TRBJ2-7; D is possibly TRBD2 (6 bases). Per the germline V gene, CDR1 is MDHEN and CDR2 is SYDVKM. V was shortened by 3 bases and J by 0 bases, with 12 bases between the two germline ends. This CDR3 comprises 15 residues. CDR3 coding DNA: TGTGCCAGCAGTTTCTGGGCGGGGAGCTCCTACGAGCAGTACTTC. Translated: CASSFWAGSSYEQYF. The full variable domain, in which reference TRBV28 and TRBJ2-7 provide the parts outside the CDR3, is DVKVTQSSRYLVKRTGEKVFLECVQDMDHENMFWYRQDPGLGLRLIYFSYDVKMKEKGDIPEGYSVSREKKERFSLILESASTNQTSMYLCASSFWAGSSYEQYFGPGTRLTVT.

The V call is TRBV29-1, the J call TRBJ2-7; D gene unclear. Trimming stripped 0 bases from V and 12 bases from J, with 12 bases between. There are 11 residues in the CDR3. Germline-derived CDR1 and CDR2 are SQVTM and ANQGSEA. DNA for the CDR3: TGCAGCGTTGAAGATGGGCAGGTGAGGTACTTC. Its translation: CSVEDGQVRYF.

The chain uses TRBV19 and TRBJ1-5; 11 positions agree with TRBD1. Losses at the gene ends were 5 bases for V and 6 bases for J; bases not matched to a gene: 6. Germline CDR1 LNHDA, CDR2 SQIVND (reference sequence). The CDR3 covers 15 residues. As DNA, the CDR3 is TGTGCCAGTAGTGACGGACAGGGGGCGGGTCAGCCCCAGCATTTT. It codes for CASSDGQGAGQPQHF.

This chain connects TRBV30 to TRBJ1-5, with D maybe TRBD1 (5 bases). The CDR3 consists of 15 residues. With 5 bases removed from V and 6 bases from J, the gap between germline ends came to 20 bases. Germline lookup yields CDR1 GTSNPN and CDR2 SVGIG (reference sequence). DNA of the CDR3: TGTGCCTGGGCGCCTGCCCCGGGACTTCCTCAGCCCCAGCATTTT. Protein product: CAWAPAPGLPQPQHF. Looking up the rest from reference TRBV30 and TRBJ1-5 gives the full variable domain: SQTIHQWPATLVQPVGSPLSLECTVEGTSNPNLYWYRQAAGRGLQLLFYSVGIGQISSEVPQNLSASRPQDRQFILSSKKLLLSDSGFYLCAWAPAPGLPQPQHFGDGTRLSIL.

This clone appeared a few times. The chain is built from TRBV14 and TRBJ2-3, with 8 bases fitting TRBD1. Germline V gene data show CDR1 as SGHDN and CDR2 as FVKESK. With V trimmed by 3 bases and J by 3 bases, 11 bases remained unmatched. The CDR3 length is 17 residues. CDR3 bases: TGTGCCAGCAGCCAGGGCAGGGGGCGCGTGAGAACAGATACGCAGTATTTT. Its translation: CASSQGRGRVRTDTQYF.

The chain joins TRBV28 to TRBJ2-7; 8 positions agree with TRBD1. V dropped 6 bases and J dropped 2; count of bases not matched to a gene: 9. Germline CDR1 reads MDHEN; CDR2 reads SYDVKM. The CDR3 length is 15 residues. The CDR3 DNA is TGTGCCAGCAGCTACGACAGGGGTAAGACCTACGAGCAGTACTTC. Protein: CASSYDRGKTYEQYF. Supplemented by reference TRBV28 and TRBJ2-7, the full variable domain reads DVKVTQSSRYLVKRTGEKVFLECVQDMDHENMFWYRQDPGLGLRLIYFSYDVKMKEKGDIPEGYSVSREKKERFSLILESASTNQTSMYLCASSYDRGKTYEQYFGPGTRLTVT.

This clone was seen only once. The chain uses TRBV19 and TRBJ1-5; tentative D call: TRBD1 (6 bases). V lost 6 bases and J 2 bases, leaving 14 bases between the germline ends. Germline CDR1 reads LNHDA; CDR2 reads SQIVND (reference sequence). This CDR3 contains 15 residues. The CDR3 DNA reads as TGTGCCAGTAGCCACACTTCAGGGGGCAATCAGCCCCAGCATTTT. Protein product: CASSHTSGGNQPQHF.

The V gene is TRBV28, the J gene TRBJ2-3; tentative D call: TRBD2 (6 bases). There are 11 residues in the CDR3. Between the trimmed V and J ends, which lost 4 bases and 14 bases, there was a span of 13 bases. CDR1 MDHEN and CDR2 SYDVKM come from the germline V gene. The DNA for the CDR3 is TGTGCCAGCAGTTCCCCACGGAGGGCGTATTTT. Amino acid sequence: CASSSPRRAYF. Based on the CDR3 plus reference TRBV28 and TRBJ2-3, the full variable domain is DVKVTQSSRYLVKRTGEKVFLECVQDMDHENMFWYRQDPGLGLRLIYFSYDVKMKEKGDIPEGYSVSREKKERFSLILESASTNQTSMYLCASSSPRRAYFGPGTRLTVL.

The rearrangement uses TRBV29-1 and TRBJ1-5; D is ambiguous. CDR3 length equals 15 residues. Per the germline V gene, CDR1 is SQVTM and CDR2 is ANQGSEA. V lost 7 bases to trimming and J lost 0 bases, with 16 bases between them. This CDR3 is CSAQVSGNSNQPQHF. For the CDR3, the DNA is TGCAGCGCCCAAGTTTCGGGGAATAGCAATCAGCCCCAGCATTTT.

This chain uses TRBV15 with TRBJ1-5; no clear D gene. The length of the CDR3 is 12 residues. Germline V gives CDR1 LNHNV, CDR2 YYDKDF (reference sequence). Trimming removed 8 bases at V and 2 bases at J, with 7 bases between. CDR3 residues: CATSVGNQPQHF. The CDR3 coding sequence is TGTGCCACCTCGGTTGGCAATCAGCCCCAGCATTTT.

The chain recombines TRBV29-1 with TRBJ1-4; 9 bases are a match to TRBD1. V lost 6 bases, J lost 5 bases, and 4 bases stayed unmatched. The CDR3 runs 13 residues. Germline V CDR1 and CDR2: SQVTM, ANQGSEA. The CDR3 region is CSVAGQGNEKLFF. The CDR3, as DNA: TGCAGCGTAGCGGGACAGGGAAATGAAAAACTGTTTTTT.

Sample share makes this clone medium-sized (0.01 to 0.1%). This sequence joins TRBV27 and TRBJ1-4; a weak D match, TRBD1 (5 bases). CDR3 length: 15 residues. The V end was cut by 0 bases, the J end by 7 bases, with 12 bases between. Germline V gene lookup returns CDR1 MNHEY and CDR2 SMNVEV (reference sequence). Written as DNA, the CDR3 is TGTGCCAGCAGTTTATCCACGGGGGGACGTGAAAAACTGTTTTTT. Encoded protein: CASSLSTGGREKLFF.

This chain uses TRBV10-3 with TRBJ2-6; 10 bases match TRBD1. The ends lost 8 bases at V and 12 bases at J; junction bases unmatched: 7. From germline, CDR1 is ENHRY and CDR2 SYGVKD. This CDR3 spans 13 amino acids. CDR3 nucleotides: TGTGCCATCTCCGGGACAGGGGATGCCGTCCTGACTTTC. Protein sequence: CAISGTGDAVLTF.

The V and J genes are TRBV6-5 and TRBJ1-5, with D possibly TRBD1 on 5 matching bases. The germline CDR1 and CDR2 sequences are MNHEY and SVGAGI. V dropped 6 bases and J dropped 3 bases, with 15 bases sitting between them. The CDR3 runs 15 residues. DNA of the CDR3: TGTGCCAGCAGGCCCGGACACTTGGCCAATCAGCCCCAGCATTTT. It specifies CASRPGHLANQPQHF.

This chain joins TRBV28 and TRBJ2-5; 8 nucleotides align to TRBD2. J gave up 5 bases and V 3 bases, and 2 bases lay outside the gene matches. There are 13 residues in the CDR3. CDR1 and CDR2 (germline): MDHEN, SYDVKM. The CDR3 reads CASSFSGKETQYF. The CDR3 DNA sequence: TGTGCCAGCAGTTTTAGCGGGAAGGAGACCCAGTACTTC.